The entry below describes one T cell receptor (beta chain). The data were taken from a study of T-cell memory formation after mild COVID-19. TCR alpha and TCR beta cDNA libraries carrying sample barcodes and UMIs were produced by 5'RACE using constant-segment primers. From the 5' RACE reads, TCRdb called clonotypes with MiXCR, one entry per CDR3 protein. The sample consists of roughly 380,000 distinct CDR3 sequences, 25% to 30% of them appearing once. The CDR3 spans 17 residues. V lost 3 bases and J lost 4, with 19 bases in between. Germline V gene sequence: CDR1 SGHKS, CDR2 YYEKEE (reference sequence).

The chain links TRBV5-5 to TRBJ2-2, with TRBD2 as a possible D gene (7 bases). The sample consisted of PBMCs or a T cell subset sorted from them (not recorded which). The TCR comes from an adult woman who had mild COVID-19 (a few samples of this study predate the infection). Cell type and time point are not known. CDR3 protein: CASSSSPRGPSTGELFF. The CDR3 coding sequence is TGTGCCAGCAGCTCCAGTCCGCGGGGGCCCAGCACCGGGGAGCTGTTTTTT.